Only a few counts were recorded for the clone carrying this T cell receptor (beta chain). Its antigen is undetermined. Exclusion criteria comprised uncontrolled infection, other autoimmune disease, pregnancy or lactation. Clinicians diagnosed patients from clinical symptoms, serum thyroxine and TRAb, thyroid ultrasound and orbital computed tomography. The PBMCs studied were ones that came from 10 ml fresh peripheral blood. RNA transcripts provided the source from which TCR beta CDR3 regions were amplified. Using the HTBI primer set, a first-round RT-PCR was run on the TCR CDR3. TCRdb redid the calling of the multiplex PCR reads with MiXCR, one entry per CDR3 protein. The sample records 250,000 to 400,000 distinct CDR3 sequences, roughly an eighth being singletons. This CDR3 is 12 amino acids long. The V end was cut by 5 bases, the J end by 5 bases, with 9 bases between. Germline CDR1 SGHAT, CDR2 FQNNGV.

The sample belongs to a study of T cells in Graves' hyperthyroidism and ophthalmopathy. Broader study findings: A median approximately 6.5 months before onset, the model predicted ophthalmopathy.

Sequenced input: blood. The chain is built from TRBV11-2 and TRBJ1-2, with D possibly matching TRBD1 (6 bases). This TCR was sampled from a woman aged 40-49 years with Graves' ophthalmopathy. Here the CDR3 reads CASSKQGYGYTF. CDR3 in DNA: TGTGCCAGCAGCAAACAGGGTTATGGCTACACCTTC.